This T cell receptor beta chain was found in a study of blood T cell repertoires in COVID-19. Background on the study: COVID-19 samples from acute and convalescent phases originated in the United States, Italy and Spain.

Methods used by the authors: Reference gene primer amplification gave nucleated cell count estimates. Assay: immunoSEQ multiplex PCR; the TCRdb copy retains only in-frame clones and omits some. For V, J and clone size, that table is used; D and trimming come from the DNA. The table includes 120,000 to 150,000 clones, roughly 90% detected once. This CDR3 comprises 14 residues. V lost 8 bases, J lost 4 bases, and 9 bases stayed unmatched. Per germline, CDR1 MDHEN and CDR2 SYDVKM. V gene TRBV28 combines with J gene TRBJ1-1; 8 nucleotides agree with TRBD1. Sequencing was performed on peripheral blood. The receptor was derived from a human donor in a cohort sampled during active COVID-19. In nucleotides, the CDR3 is TGTGCCAGCGATGCGGACAGGGTGGGCACTGAAGCTTTCTTT. Its translation: CASDADRVGTEAFF.